These T cell receptor beta chains were read from a single sample in a study of tumor and adjacent non-tumor tissue in lung cancer. TCRdb processed the multiplex PCR reads anew with MiXCR; each CDR3 protein has one entry. Of about 66,000 distinct CDR3 sequences listed, 55% to 85% are singletons. The sample comprised lung tumor tissue. Receptor source: a man aged 55 to 70 with non-small cell lung cancer. CDR3s include the opening cysteine and the closing phenylalanine or tryptophan. The D gene is left open where the match is weak. Rows may omit the clone size; those that give it use once, few, many or a size class.

v_call,d_call,clone_size,j_call,cdr3_aa,cdr3_nt
TRBV30,TRBD1,.,TRBJ2-5,CAWALTGPQETQYF,TGTGCCTGGGCTCTGACAGGGCCACAAGAGACCCAGTACTTC
TRBV20-1,.,once,TRBJ2-1,CSAHPTYSSYNEQFF,TGCAGTGCTCACCCGACTTACAGCTCCTACAATGAGCAGTTCTTC
TRBV20-1,.,.,TRBJ2-7,CNGLAQNSYEQYF,TGCAATGGCTTAGCTCAGAATTCCTACGAGCAGTACTTC
TRBV20-1,.,.,TRBJ2-1,CSDPTVGSPHYEQFF,TGCAGTGATCCTACCGTCGGGTCCCCCCACTATGAGCAGTTCTTC
TRBV5-1,.,.,TRBJ2-1,CASGLQTRSYNEQFF,TGCGCCAGCGGCTTGCAGACGAGATCCTACAATGAGCAGTTCTTC
TRBV25-1,TRBD1,few,TRBJ2-3,CASSEFLKGTGDTDTQYF,TGTGCCAGCAGTGAATTCCTGAAGGGGACAGGGGACACAGATACGCAGTATTTT
TRBV30,.,.,TRBJ2-7,CAWSVKAYEQYF,TGTGCCTGGAGTGTTAAAGCATACGAGCAGTACTTC
TRBV6-1,.,.,TRBJ1-6,CASSEAGFLSDNSPLHF,TGTGCCAGCAGTGAAGCGGGGTTTCTAAGCGATAACTCACCCCTCCACTTT
TRBV5-1,TRBD1,.,TRBJ2-5,CASSRFGGTAQETQYF,TGCGCCAGCAGCAGATTCGGTGGGACAGCTCAAGAGACCCAGTACTTC
TRBV5-1,.,once,TRBJ1-1,CASSLANVGRGNTEAFF,TGCGCCAGCAGCTTGGCCAACGTAGGGAGGGGGAACACTGAAGCTTTCTTT